This TCR beta chain was captured by sequencing in a study of chemoradiotherapy in HPV16-positive cancers. Samples were taken several times over chemoradiotherapy. As concerns this clone: What it binds is unknown.

Germline V gene data show CDR1 as LNHDA and CDR2 as SQIVND (reference sequence). V was cut by 4 bases and J by 5 bases, with 14 bases left in between. This CDR3 region has 14 residues. Notes on the study in general: During treatment, candidate HPV-specific clones and E7-related motifs expanded in tumor. Better recurrence-free survival went with HPV-responsive T-cell expansion in HPV16-positive patients.

Repertoires were generated with immunoSEQ multiplex PCR, while TCRdb's copy carries only in-frame clones and drops some. Of about 12,000 clones detected, about 77% appear once; the ten largest clones hold over 2%. The sequence was collected from a human donor with HPV-associated anogenital cancer. The chain uses TRBV19 and TRBJ1-2; D remains unclear. This sample was taken from a patient who underwent chemoradiotherapy. In nucleotides, the CDR3 is TGTGCCAGTAGTAGGCTAACTCCCCTTTATGGCTACACCTTC. It translates to CASSRLTPLYGYTF.